This is a list of T cell receptor beta chains from one sample in a study of blood T cell repertoires in COVID-19. The protocol was immunoSEQ multiplex PCR, while the TCRdb copy is restricted to in-frame clones and leaves out a portion. This table has about 67,000 clones, approximately 90% appearing once. The sequencing input was peripheral blood. The source is a woman of 80 years or more with acute or convalescent COVID-19. Each CDR3 is given without its conserved first and last residue.

J gene | V gene | CDR3 protein
TRBJ1-6 | TRBV19 | ASSIPTGSSENSPLH
TRBJ2-5 | TRBV29-1 | SVEVSSGTTQY
TRBJ1-1 | TRBV7-2 | ASSSAIGAGVTEAF
TRBJ2-1 | TRBV5-1 | ASRVLGTSGIRVSYNEQF
TRBJ2-3 | TRBV7-8 | ASSSRFSGLAASTDTQY
TRBJ2-3 | TRBV19 | ASSPSSTDTQY
TRBJ1-1 | TRBV5-1 | ASSTGTGGYPEAF
TRBJ1-3 | TRBV5-5 | ASSDLRVRTAGNTIY
TRBJ1-5 | TRBV12-3/TRBV12-4 | ASRGQAYQPQH
TRBJ1-1 | TRBV19 | ASSIGQLNTEAF
TRBJ2-1 | TRBV20-1 | SAPGTSEQF
TRBJ1-5 | TRBV10-3 | AIKGEPGQPQH
TRBJ2-2 | TRBV5-1 | ASSQPGGFNTGELF
TRBJ1-5 | TRBV5-1 | ASSPRPLGTDQPQH
TRBJ1-5 | TRBV6-6 | ASSPSMTGANQPQH
TRBJ1-2 | TRBV18 | ASSPLEGADYGYT
TRBJ2-7 | TRBV6-5 | ASTGQGANEQY
TRBJ2-7 | TRBV2 | ASSEHRGRGEQY
TRBJ2-1 | TRBV18 | ASSPLNYEQF